Sequencing of this T cell receptor beta chain was carried out in a study of post-analysis software for immune sequencing data (dated by TCRdb to the mid-2010s). Describing the broader study: The recorded disease courses included relapsing-remitting, secondary progressive and progressive-relapsing multiple sclerosis, and some patients had no subtype annotation. Patient repertoires were compared against roughly 11 previously published healthy control repertoires from donors aged roughly 6 to 25 years. A subset of samples was prepared in parallel using single-end sample barcoding, then pooled and co-amplified after Illumina adapter ligation.

To demonstrate the VDJtools post-analysis software, the study profiled TCR beta repertoires from the peripheral blood of 10 to 15 young patients with multiple sclerosis. Multiple sclerosis patients were children and adolescents aged about 6 to 17 years. Libraries came from PCR. TCRdb records Illumina HiSeq 2500 as the sequencer. To reduce PCR and sequencing biases, unique molecular identifiers were incorporated into the TCR beta cDNA libraries. Approximately 500,000 cDNA molecules were obtained per 1 to 10 million input T cells, so each molecule approximated one T cell. The patient libraries were prepared and sequenced using the same protocol as the earlier healthy control dataset. Samples belonging to the same batch were prepared together, multiplexed and sequenced on a shared HiSeq lane. The authors processed their data as follows. MIGEC handled the raw barcoded reads, throwing out single-read molecular identifier groups before consensus assembly and CDR3 extraction. VDJtools was used for post-analysis of the clonotype tables, with diversity normalized by down-sampling every dataset to the smallest sample size. Repertoire overlap clustering matched CDR3 amino acid but not nucleotide sequences to correct batch-related cross-sample contamination. TCRdb handled the public reads itself, with Q25 trimming in fastp and clone calling in MiXCR, and kept productive beta chains. Every distinct CDR3 protein forms one entry, paired with its most common genes and DNA. In this record, the V and J calls reflect TCRdb's handling and not the investigators' own analysis. The sample profile shows more than 500,000 distinct CDR3 sequences; around 34% of them were found once. Clones ranked in the top ten supply approximately 6% of the sample.

This clonotype was seen more than once but under ten times. Which antigen it targets is not known. Nothing much larger sits one base from this clone, and base qualities are not available. Measured from the cysteine to the phenylalanine, the CDR3 is 13 residues long. The retained sequence is limited to the CDR3, 39 bases, with the frame set at the first base. The junction shows trimming of 3 bases on V and 4 bases on J, plus 12 bases between the germline ends. The germline V gene (reference sequence) specifies DFQATT as CDR1 and SNEGSKA as CDR2. Points the paper makes about the study in general: Patients showed significantly higher frequencies than controls for roughly five TRBV segments, among them TRBV5-6, TRBV5-1 and TRBV20-1. Direct clustering with F measure revealed strong co-clustering of samples prepared in the same batch, which led to a batch-effect correction. Multiple sclerosis patients had significantly lower normalized Chao1 diversity than controls, a result that suggests substantial peripheral T-cell clonal expansion. The multiple sclerosis patient group was slightly younger than the control group.

The sequence came from a girl aged 2 to 17 with multiple sclerosis. Sequencing used blood. The V and J segments used are TRBV20-1 and TRBJ1-1, with the D gene too uncertain to name. Here the CDR3 is given as CSASPPVRTEAFF. The DNA reads TGCAGTGCTAGCCCTCCGGTGCGCACTGAAGCTTTCTTT.